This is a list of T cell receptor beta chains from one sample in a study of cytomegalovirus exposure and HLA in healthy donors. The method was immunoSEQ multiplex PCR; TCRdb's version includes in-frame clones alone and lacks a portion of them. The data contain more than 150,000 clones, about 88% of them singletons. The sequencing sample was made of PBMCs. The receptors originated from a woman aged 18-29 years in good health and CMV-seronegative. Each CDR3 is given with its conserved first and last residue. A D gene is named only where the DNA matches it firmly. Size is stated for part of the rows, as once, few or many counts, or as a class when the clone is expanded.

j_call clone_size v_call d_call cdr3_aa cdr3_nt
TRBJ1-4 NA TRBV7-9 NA CASSTLGDGTNEKLFF TGTGCCAGCAGCACGCTCGGGGATGGAACTAATGAAAAACTGTTTTTT
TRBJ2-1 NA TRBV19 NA CASSIDGESEQFF TGTGCCAGTAGTATAGATGGGGAGAGTGAGCAGTTCTTC
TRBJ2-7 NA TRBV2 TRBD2 CASSVLSREGLHEQYF TGTGCCAGCAGCGTCTTATCGAGGGAGGGCCTCCACGAGCAGTACTTC
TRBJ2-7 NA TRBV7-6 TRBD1 CASSLGGPRQGYEQYF TGTGCCAGCAGCTTAGGGGGCCCGAGACAGGGGTACGAGCAGTACTTC
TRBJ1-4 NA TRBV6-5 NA CASSYSGTGDEKLFF TGTGCCAGCAGTTATAGTGGGACGGGGGATGAAAAACTGTTTTTT
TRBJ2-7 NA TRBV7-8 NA CASSPQGPLYEQYF TGTGCCAGCAGCCCGCAGGGGCCCCTCTACGAGCAGTACTTC
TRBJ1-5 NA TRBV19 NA CATHPDGYSNQPQHF TGTGCCACCCACCCCGACGGGTATAGCAATCAGCCCCAGCATTTT
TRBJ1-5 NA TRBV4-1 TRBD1 CASSPSQRGQNQPQHF TGCGCCAGCAGCCCCTCTCAGAGGGGGCAAAATCAGCCCCAGCATTTT
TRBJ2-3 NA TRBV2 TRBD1 CASREQGALSDTQYF TGTGCCAGCAGAGAACAGGGGGCGCTTTCCGATACGCAGTATTTT
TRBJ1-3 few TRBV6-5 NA CASRPGRASGNTIYF TGTGCCAGCAGACCGGGAAGGGCTTCCGGAAACACCATATATTTT
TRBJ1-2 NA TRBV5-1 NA CASSSGSGGNYGYTF TGCGCCAGCAGCTCCGGGTCTGGGGGGAACTATGGCTACACCTTC
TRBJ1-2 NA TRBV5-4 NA CASSLGSGPDYGYTF TGTGCCAGCAGCTTGGGCTCAGGCCCAGACTATGGCTACACCTTC
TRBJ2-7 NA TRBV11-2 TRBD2 CASSLGGLGSSEQYF TGTGCCAGCAGCTTAGGGGGACTAGGGTCGAGTGAGCAGTACTTC
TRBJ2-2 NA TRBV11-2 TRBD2 CASSLIRGGIGELFF TGTGCCAGCAGCTTAATTCGGGGGGGCATCGGGGAGCTGTTTTTT
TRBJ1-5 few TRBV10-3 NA CAISDSGGSQPQHF TGTGCCATCAGTGATTCCGGAGGAAGTCAGCCCCAGCATTTT
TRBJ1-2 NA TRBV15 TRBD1 CATSVEGGRGYTF TGTGCCACCAGCGTGGAAGGGGGCCGTGGCTACACCTTC
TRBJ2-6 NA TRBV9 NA CASSVGGSGANVLTF TGTGCCAGCAGCGTAGGAGGCTCTGGGGCCAACGTCCTGACTTTC
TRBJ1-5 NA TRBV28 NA CASSPTNQPQHF TGTGCCAGCAGTCCTACGAATCAGCCCCAGCATTTT
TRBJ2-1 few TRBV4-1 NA CASSNTGFEQFF TGCGCCAGCAGCAACACAGGGTTTGAGCAGTTCTTC
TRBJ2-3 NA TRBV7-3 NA CASSLTGAGTQYF TGTGCCAGCAGCTTAACAGGCGCGGGTACGCAGTATTTT
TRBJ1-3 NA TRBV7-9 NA CASTPGGGNTIYF TGTGCCAGCACCCCCGGGGGAGGAAACACCATATATTTT
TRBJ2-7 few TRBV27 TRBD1 CASSYHRGREGEQYF TGTGCCAGCAGTTACCACAGGGGGCGCGAGGGCGAGCAGTACTTC
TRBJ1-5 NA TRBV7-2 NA CASSLGGRLDQPQHF TGTGCCAGCAGCTTAGGGGGGCGGCTAGATCAGCCCCAGCATTTT
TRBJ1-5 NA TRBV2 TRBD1 CASSKGQGNQPQHF TGTGCCTCAAGCAAAGGACAGGGGAATCAGCCCCAGCATTTT
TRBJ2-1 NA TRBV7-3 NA CASSLNPGTYSYNEQFF TGTGCCAGCAGCCTAAACCCCGGGACTTACTCCTACAATGAGCAGTTCTTC
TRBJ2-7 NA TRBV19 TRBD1 CASSDRLGTEPYEQYF TGTGCCAGTAGTGACCGGCTCGGGACAGAACCCTACGAGCAGTACTTC
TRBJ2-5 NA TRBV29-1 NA CSVSTRETQYF TGCAGCGTCTCCACCCGGGAGACCCAGTACTTC
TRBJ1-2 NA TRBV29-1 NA CSVEATRWGDPRDYGYTF TGCAGCGTTGAAGCTACGCGCTGGGGGGATCCTCGCGACTATGGCTACACCTTC
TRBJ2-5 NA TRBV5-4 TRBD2 CASSLPGLAGGETQYF TGTGCCAGCAGCTTGCCGGGACTAGCGGGAGGAGAGACCCAGTACTTC